The sequence of this T cell receptor (beta chain) was determined in a study of CD8+ T cells in alopecia areata. Looking at the study overall: Treatment ran 6 to 18 months, with 6 months of follow-up afterward. Study observations and caveats: Elevated clonality characterized lesional scalp relative to normal scalp, particularly in alopecia totalis/universalis.

Following extraction, RNA underwent reverse transcription to cDNA, which served as the sequencing template. Generated by immunoSEQ multiplex PCR, the TCRdb table keeps only in-frame clones and is missing some. Here the sample spans about 180,000 clones, about 67% being singletons. For this clone: As yet, its antigen is unknown.

The source material was CD8+ T cells sorted from blood, sampled at week 0. This receptor was identified in a human donor with alopecia areata.

This CDR3 is CASSFLWDNQETQYF. The DNA of the CDR3 is TGTGCCAGCAGCTTCCTTTGGGACAACCAAGAGACCCAGTACTTC. The chain carries TRBV7-6 and TRBJ2-5; a possible D gene is TRBD1 (6 bases). The CDR3 is 15 amino acids. The V end was cut by 3 bases, the J end by 0 bases, with 11 bases between. Per germline, CDR1 SGHVS and CDR2 FNYEAQ.